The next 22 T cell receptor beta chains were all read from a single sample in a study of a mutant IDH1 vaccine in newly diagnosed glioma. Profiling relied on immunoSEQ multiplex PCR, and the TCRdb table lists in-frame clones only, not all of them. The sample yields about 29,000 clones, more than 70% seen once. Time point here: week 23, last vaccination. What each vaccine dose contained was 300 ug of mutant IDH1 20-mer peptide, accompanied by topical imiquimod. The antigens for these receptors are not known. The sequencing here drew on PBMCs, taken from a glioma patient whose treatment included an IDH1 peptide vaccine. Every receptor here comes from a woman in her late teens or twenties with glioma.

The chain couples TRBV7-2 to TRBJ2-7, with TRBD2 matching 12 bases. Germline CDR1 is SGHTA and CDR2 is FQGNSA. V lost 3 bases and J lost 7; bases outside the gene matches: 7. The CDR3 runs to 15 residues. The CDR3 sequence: CASSLTSGGVLEQYF. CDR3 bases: TGTGCCAGCAGCTTGACTAGCGGGGGAGTGCTTGAGCAGTACTTC.

The CDR3 spells CAWSDPPINEKLFF. CDR3 nucleotides: TGTGCCTGGAGTGACCCCCCGATTAATGAAAAACTGTTTTTT. V usage is TRBV30 and J usage is TRBJ1-4, with unresolved D. V was trimmed by 1 base and J by 4 bases, leaving 10 bases between them. This CDR3 spans 14 amino acids. Germline V CDR1 and CDR2: GTSNPN, SVGIG (reference sequence).

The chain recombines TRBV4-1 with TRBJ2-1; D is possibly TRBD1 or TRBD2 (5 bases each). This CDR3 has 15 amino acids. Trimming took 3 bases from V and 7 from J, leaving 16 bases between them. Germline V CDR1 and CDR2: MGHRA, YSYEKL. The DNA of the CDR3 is TGCGCCAGCAGCCACGGGGTGTTTTGGGGGAATGAGCAGTTCTTC. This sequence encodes CASSHGVFWGNEQFF.

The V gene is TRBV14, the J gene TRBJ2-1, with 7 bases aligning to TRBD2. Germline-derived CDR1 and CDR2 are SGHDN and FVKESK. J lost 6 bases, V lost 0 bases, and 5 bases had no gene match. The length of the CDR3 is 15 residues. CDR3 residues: CASSQDTSGGNEQFF. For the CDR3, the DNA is TGTGCCAGCAGCCAAGACACCTCGGGGGGCAATGAGCAGTTCTTC.

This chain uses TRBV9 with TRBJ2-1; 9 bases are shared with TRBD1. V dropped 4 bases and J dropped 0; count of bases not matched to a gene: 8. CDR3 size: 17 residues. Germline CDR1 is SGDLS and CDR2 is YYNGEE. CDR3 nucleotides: TGTGCCAGCAGCCCTACCCCACAGGGGGCCTCCTACAATGAGCAGTTCTTC. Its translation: CASSPTPQGASYNEQFF.

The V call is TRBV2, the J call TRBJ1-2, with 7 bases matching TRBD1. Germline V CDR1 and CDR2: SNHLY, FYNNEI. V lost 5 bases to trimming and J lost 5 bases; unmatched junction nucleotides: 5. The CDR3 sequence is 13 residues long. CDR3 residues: CASSRDSSYGYTF. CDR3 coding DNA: TGTGCCAGCAGTCGGGACAGTTCTTATGGCTACACCTTC.

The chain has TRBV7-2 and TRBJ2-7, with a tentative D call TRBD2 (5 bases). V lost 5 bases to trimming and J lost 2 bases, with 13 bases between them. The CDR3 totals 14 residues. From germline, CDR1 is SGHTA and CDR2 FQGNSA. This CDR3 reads CASSVPGVPYEQYF. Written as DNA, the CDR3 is TGTGCCAGCAGCGTCCCCGGGGTGCCCTACGAGCAGTACTTC. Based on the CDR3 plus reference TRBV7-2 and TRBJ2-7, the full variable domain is GAGVSQSPSNKVTEKGKDVELRCDPISGHTALYWYRQSLGQGLEFLIYFQGNSAPDKSGLPSDRFSAERTGGSVSTLTIQRTQQEDSAVYLCASSVPGVPYEQYFGPGTRLTVT.

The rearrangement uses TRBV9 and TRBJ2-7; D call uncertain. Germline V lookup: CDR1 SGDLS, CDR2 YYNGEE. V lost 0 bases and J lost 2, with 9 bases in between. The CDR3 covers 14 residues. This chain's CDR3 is CASSVEPTTYEQYF. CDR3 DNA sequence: TGTGCCAGCAGCGTAGAACCCACCACCTACGAGCAGTACTTC. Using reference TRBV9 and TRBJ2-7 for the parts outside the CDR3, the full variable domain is DSGVTQTPKHLITATGQRVTLRCSPRSGDLSVYWYQQSLDQGLQFLIQYYNGEERAKGNILERFSAQQFPDLHSELNLSSLELGDSALYFCASSVEPTTYEQYFGPGTRLTVT.

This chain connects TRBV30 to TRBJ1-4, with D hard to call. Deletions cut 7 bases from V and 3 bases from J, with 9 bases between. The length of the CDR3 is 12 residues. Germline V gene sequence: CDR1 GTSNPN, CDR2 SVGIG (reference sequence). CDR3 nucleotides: TGTGCCTTGACTGACTCTAATGAAAAACTGTTTTTT. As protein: CALTDSNEKLFF.

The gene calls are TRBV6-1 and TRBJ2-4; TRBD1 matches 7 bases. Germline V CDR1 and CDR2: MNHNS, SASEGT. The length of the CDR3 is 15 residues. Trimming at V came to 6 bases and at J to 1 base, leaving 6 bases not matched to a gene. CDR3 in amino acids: CASRLRGMAKNIQYF. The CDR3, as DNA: TGTGCCAGCAGACTCAGGGGGATGGCCAAAAACATTCAGTACTTC.

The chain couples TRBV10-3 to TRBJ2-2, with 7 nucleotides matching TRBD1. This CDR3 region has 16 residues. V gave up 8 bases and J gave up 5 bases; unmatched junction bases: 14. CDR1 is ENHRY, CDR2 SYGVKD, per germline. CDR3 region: CAIGHVQTGLTGELFF. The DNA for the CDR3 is TGTGCCATCGGACATGTACAGACAGGGCTAACCGGGGAGCTGTTTTTT.

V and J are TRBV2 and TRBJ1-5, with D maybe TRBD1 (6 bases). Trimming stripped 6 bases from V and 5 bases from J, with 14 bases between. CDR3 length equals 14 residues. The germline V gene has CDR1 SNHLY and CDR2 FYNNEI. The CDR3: CASRRTAGDQPQHF. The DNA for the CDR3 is TGTGCCAGCAGGAGGACAGCGGGCGATCAGCCCCAGCATTTT.

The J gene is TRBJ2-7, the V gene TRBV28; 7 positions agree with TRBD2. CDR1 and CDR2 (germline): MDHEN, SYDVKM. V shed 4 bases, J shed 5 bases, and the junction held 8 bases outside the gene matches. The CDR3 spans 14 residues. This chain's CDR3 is CASSSSGTPNEQYF. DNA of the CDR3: TGTGCCAGCAGTTCGAGCGGGACCCCAAACGAGCAGTACTTC.

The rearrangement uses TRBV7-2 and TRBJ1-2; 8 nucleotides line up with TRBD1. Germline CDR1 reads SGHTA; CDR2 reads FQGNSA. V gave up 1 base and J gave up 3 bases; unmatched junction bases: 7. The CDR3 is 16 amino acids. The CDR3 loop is CASSLVGQGAYYGYTF. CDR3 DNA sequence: TGTGCCAGCAGCTTAGTGGGGCAGGGGGCTTACTATGGCTACACCTTC.

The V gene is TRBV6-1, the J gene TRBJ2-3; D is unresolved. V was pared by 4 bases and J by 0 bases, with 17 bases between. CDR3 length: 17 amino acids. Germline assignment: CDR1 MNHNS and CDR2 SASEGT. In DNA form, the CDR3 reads TGTGCCAGCAGTGGCCTTTCAGAGCTTACTAGCACAGATACGCAGTATTTT. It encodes CASSGLSELTSTDTQYF.

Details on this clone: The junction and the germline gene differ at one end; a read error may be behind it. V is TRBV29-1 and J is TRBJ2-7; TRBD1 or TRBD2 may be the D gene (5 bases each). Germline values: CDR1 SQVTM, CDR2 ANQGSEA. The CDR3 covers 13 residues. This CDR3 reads CSVEAKGSYGQYF. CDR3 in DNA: TGCAGCGTTGAAGCTAAGGGGAGCTACGGGCAGTACTTC.

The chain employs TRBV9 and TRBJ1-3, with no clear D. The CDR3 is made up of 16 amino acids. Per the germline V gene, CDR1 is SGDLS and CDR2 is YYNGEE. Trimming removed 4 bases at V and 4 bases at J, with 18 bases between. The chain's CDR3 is CASSSTSAPGGNTIYF. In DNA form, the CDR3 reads TGTGCCAGCAGCTCTACTAGTGCCCCAGGAGGAAACACCATATATTTT.

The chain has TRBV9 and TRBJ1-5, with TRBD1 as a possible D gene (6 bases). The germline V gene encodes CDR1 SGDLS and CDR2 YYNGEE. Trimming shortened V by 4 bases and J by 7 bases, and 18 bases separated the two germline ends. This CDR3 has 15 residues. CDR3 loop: CASSFLRDIRQPQHF. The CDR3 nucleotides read TGTGCCAGCAGCTTCCTCCGGGACATCCGGCAGCCCCAGCATTTT. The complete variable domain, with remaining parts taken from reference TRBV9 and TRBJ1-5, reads DSGVTQTPKHLITATGQRVTLRCSPRSGDLSVYWYQQSLDQGLQFLIQYYNGEERAKGNILERFSAQQFPDLHSELNLSSLELGDSALYFCASSFLRDIRQPQHFGDGTRLSIL.

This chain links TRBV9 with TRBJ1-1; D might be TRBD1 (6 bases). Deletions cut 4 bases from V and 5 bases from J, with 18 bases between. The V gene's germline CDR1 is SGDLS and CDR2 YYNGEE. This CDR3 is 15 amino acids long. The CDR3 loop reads CASSPHDLRGTEAFF. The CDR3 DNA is TGTGCCAGCAGCCCCCATGACCTCAGGGGTACTGAAGCTTTCTTT.

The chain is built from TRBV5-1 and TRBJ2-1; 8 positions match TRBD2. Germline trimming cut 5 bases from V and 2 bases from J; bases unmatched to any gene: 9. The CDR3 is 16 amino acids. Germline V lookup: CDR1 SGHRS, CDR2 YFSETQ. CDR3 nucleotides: TGCGCCAGCAGTTTAACTCGGGGGGGCGCCTACAATGAGCAGTTCTTC. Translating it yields CASSLTRGGAYNEQFF.

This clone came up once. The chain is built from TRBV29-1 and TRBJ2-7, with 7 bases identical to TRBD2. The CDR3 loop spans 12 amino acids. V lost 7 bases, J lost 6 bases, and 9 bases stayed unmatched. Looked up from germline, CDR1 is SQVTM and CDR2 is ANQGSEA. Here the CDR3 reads CSGRDYYSEQYF. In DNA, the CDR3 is TGCAGCGGCCGGGACTATTATTCCGAGCAGTACTTC.

In DNA form, the CDR3 reads TGTGCCAGCAGTGACAGGGGCTATGGCTACACCTTC. This encodes CASSDRGYGYTF. The chain recombines TRBV6-1 with TRBJ1-2, with D perhaps matching TRBD1 (6 bases). Germline V CDR1 and CDR2: MNHNS, SASEGT. The CDR3 loop spans 12 amino acids. Trimming stripped 3 bases from V and 4 bases from J, with 6 bases between.